This T cell receptor (beta chain) was profiled in a study of T cells after yellow fever vaccination. Study-wide results and limits: Abundant clonotypes (contaminants from the bulk population) could be present in FACS-sorted repertoires. Post-booster samples contained most primary-vaccination clones (around 95% CD4, about 90% CD8). The CD4 compartment and the CD8 compartment contained a small share of clonotypes in common.

To note about this clonotype: As yet, its antigen is unknown.

A universal primer site and UMIs were added as TCR cDNA was made by 5'RACE template switching. TCRdb re-analysed the 5' RACE reads in MiXCR, keeping a single row per CDR3 protein. The sample has under 400,000 distinct CDR3 sequences, under 15% seen once. The germline V gene encodes CDR1 SEHNR and CDR2 FQNEAQ (reference sequence). This CDR3 spans 14 amino acids. V shed 7 bases, J shed 4 bases, and the junction held 4 bases outside the gene matches. The TCR sequence derives from a man aged 18-30 years who received the YFV17D yellow fever vaccine. The chain carries TRBV7-9 and TRBJ2-1; 10 nucleotides agree with TRBD2. The input for sequencing was CD4+ T cells sorted from PBMCs, taken 15 days after the yellow fever booster vaccination. The CDR3 region has the DNA TGTGCCAGCAAGGCTAGCGGGAGTTACAATGAGCAGTTCTTC. It codes for CASKASGSYNEQFF.